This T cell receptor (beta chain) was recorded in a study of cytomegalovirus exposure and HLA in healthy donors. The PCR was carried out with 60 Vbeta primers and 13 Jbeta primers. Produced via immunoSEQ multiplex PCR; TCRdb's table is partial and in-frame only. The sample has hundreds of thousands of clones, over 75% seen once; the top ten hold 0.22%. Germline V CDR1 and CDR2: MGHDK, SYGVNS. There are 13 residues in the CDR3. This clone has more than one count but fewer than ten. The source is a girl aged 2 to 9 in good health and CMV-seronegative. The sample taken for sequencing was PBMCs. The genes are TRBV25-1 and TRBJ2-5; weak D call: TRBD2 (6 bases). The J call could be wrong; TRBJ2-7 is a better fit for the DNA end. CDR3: CASSWGDLYEQYF. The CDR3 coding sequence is TGTGCCAGCAGTTGGGGGGATCTCTACGAGCAGTACTTC.